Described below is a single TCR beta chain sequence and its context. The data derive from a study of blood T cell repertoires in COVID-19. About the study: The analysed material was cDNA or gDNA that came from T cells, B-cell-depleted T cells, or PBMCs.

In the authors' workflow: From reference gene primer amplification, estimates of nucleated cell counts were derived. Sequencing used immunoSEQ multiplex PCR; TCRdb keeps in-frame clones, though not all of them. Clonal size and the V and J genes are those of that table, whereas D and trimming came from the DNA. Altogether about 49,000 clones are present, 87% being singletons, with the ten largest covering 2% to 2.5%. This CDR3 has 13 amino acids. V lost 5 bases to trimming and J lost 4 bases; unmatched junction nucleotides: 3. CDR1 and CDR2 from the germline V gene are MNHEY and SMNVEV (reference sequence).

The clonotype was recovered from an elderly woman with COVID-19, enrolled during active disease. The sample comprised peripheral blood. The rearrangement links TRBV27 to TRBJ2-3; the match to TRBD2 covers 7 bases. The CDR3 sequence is CASSSGIPDTQYF. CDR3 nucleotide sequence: TGTGCCAGCAGTAGCGGGATCCCAGATACGCAGTATTTT.